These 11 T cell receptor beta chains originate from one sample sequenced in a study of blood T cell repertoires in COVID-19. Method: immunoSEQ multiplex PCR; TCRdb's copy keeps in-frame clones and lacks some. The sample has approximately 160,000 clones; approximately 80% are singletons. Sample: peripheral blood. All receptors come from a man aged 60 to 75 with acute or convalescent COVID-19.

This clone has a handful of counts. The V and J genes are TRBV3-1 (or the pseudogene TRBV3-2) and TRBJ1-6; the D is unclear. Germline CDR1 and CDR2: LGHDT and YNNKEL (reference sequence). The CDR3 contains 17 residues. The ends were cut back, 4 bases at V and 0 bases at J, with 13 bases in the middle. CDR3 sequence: CASSPASVYSYNSPLHF. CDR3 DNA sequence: TGTGCCAGCAGCCCCGCCTCGGTTTACTCCTATAATTCACCCCTCCACTTT.

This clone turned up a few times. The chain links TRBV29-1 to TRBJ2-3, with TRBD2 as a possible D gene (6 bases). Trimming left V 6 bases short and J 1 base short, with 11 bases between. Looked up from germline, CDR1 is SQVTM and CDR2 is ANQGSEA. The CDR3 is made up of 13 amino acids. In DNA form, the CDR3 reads TGCAGCGTCATGGGGGGAGGCACAGATACGCAGTATTTT. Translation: CSVMGGGTDTQYF.

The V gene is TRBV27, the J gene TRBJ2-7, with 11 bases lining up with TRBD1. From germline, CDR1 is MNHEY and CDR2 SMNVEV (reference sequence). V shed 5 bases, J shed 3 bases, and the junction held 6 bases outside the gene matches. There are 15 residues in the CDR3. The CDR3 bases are TGTGCCAGCAGTACCCGGGACAGGGGGATCTACGAGCAGTACTTC. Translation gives CASSTRDRGIYEQYF.

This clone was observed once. The CDR3 bases are TGTGCCAGCACTACCGGGAGGGCCCACGAGCAGTACTTC. Translation gives CASTTGRAHEQYF. The J gene is TRBJ2-7, the V gene TRBV6-5; 8 bases align to TRBD2. Germline V gene lookup returns CDR1 MNHEY and CDR2 SVGAGI. The CDR3 loop spans 13 amino acids. The V gene end was trimmed by 7 bases and the J gene end by 5 bases; junction bases not matched to a gene: 7.

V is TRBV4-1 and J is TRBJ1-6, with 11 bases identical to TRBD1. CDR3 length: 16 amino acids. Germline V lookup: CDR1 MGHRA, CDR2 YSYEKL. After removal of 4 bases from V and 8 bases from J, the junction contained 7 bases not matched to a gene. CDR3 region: CASSRGQGAVHSPLHF. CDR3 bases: TGCGCCAGCAGCCGCGGACAGGGGGCTGTTCATTCACCCCTCCACTTT.

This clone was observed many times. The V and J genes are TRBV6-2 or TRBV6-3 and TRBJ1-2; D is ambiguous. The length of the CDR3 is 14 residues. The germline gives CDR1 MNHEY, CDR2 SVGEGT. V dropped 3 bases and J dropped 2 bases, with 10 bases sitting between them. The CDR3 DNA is TGTGCCAGCAGTTATAGGACTGTGAACTATGGCTACACCTTC. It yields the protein CASSYRTVNYGYTF.

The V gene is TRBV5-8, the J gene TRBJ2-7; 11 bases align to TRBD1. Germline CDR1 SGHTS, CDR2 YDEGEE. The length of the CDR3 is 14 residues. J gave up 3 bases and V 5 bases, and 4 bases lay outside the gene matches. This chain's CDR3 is CASSWTGGLYEQYF. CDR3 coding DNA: TGTGCCAGCAGTTGGACAGGGGGCCTCTACGAGCAGTACTTC.

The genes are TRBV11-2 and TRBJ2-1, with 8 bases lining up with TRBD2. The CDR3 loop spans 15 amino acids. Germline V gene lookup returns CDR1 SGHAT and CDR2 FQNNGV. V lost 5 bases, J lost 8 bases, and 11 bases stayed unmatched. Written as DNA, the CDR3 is TGTGCCAGCAGCCCCTACGGGGGGGCCGTGGATGAGCAGTTCTTC. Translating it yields CASSPYGGAVDEQFF.

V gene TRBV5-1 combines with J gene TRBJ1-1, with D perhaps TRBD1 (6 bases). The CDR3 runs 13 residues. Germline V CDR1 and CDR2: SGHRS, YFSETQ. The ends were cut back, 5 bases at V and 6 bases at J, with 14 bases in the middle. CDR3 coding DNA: TGCGCCAGCAGTTCGGACAGCTCAGCTGAAGCTTTCTTT. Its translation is CASSSDSSAEAFF.

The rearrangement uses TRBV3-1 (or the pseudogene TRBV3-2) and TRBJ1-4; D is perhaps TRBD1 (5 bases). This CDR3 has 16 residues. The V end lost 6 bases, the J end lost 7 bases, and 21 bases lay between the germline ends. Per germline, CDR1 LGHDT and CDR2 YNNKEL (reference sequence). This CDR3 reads CASSPSMTVRGEKLFF. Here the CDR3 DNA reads TGTGCCAGCAGTCCCTCCATGACAGTACGCGGTGAAAAACTGTTTTTT.

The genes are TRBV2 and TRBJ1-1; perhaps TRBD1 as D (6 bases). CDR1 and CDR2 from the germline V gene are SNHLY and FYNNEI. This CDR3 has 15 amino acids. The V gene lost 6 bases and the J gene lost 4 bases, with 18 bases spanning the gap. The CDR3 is CASRAPTGLGTEAFF. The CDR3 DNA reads TGTGCCAGCAGGGCACCCACAGGGCTGGGCACTGAAGCTTTCTTT.